The entry that follows covers one TCR beta chain sequence. This clonotype was detected a few times. Its antigen is currently not known. The input lacks base qualities; no much larger clone sits a single base away. The source of the sample is a study of T-cell reconstitution after alpha-beta-depleted transplantation in children listed by TCRdb under 2016. With respect to the entire study: The study quantitatively tracked T-cell immune reconstitution after TCRalphabeta/CD19-depleted allogeneic hematopoietic cell transplantation in children using TCR repertoire profiling.

The library was produced with PCR. The run used an Illumina HiSeq 2500. Molecular barcoding was employed in the preparation of TCR libraries, with unique molecular identifiers being used to normalize TCRbeta repertoire quantification. In TCRdb, the public reads were trimmed at Q25 with fastp and aligned with MiXCR, with productive beta chains retained. Entries that share a CDR3 protein sequence are merged under the most common genes and DNA. Recorded for this sample are around 450,000 distinct CDR3 sequences; about 40% of them occurred a single time. The ten top clones hold under 30% of the sample. General findings and caveats noted by the study authors: In some patients, the high TCRbeta diversity seen at day 60 was put down to recipient T cells and intrathymic progenitors that had survived conditioning. The apparently early recovery of alphabetaT-cell counts about two months after transplant reportedly depended on only several hundred rapidly expanded clones that came from non-depleted graft cells. Over the following months the frequencies of hyperexpanded clones went down, and after one year T-cell counts and TCRbeta diversity were mostly credited to newly produced T cells.

The treatment or condition label for this specimen denotes: allogeneic hematopoietic cell transplantation with graft depleted of TCRalphabeta T cells and CD19 B cells. The transplant recipients were children given TCRalphabeta/CD19-depleted allogeneic hematopoietic cell grafts. Deletion took 0 bases off V and 0 bases off J, with a span of 11 bases between the germline ends. The cysteine opens and the phenylalanine closes a CDR3 of 16 amino acids. Only the CDR3 portion is preserved as DNA: 48 bases, with reading frame beginning at the first base. From a lookup of the germline V gene, CDR1 and CDR2 are MNHEY and SVGAGI.

The receptor chain draws on TRBV6-5 and TRBJ1-1; the D segment cannot be called with confidence. This material consisted of PBMCs, taken before TCRalphabeta/CD19-depleted stem cell transplant. The TCR sequence derives from a girl aged 2 to 10 with aplastic anemia, due to receive a stem cell transplant. The DNA is as follows: TGTGCCAGCAGTTACTCTTCGGGCAGAATGAACACTGAAGCTTTCTTT. It is translated as CASSYSSGRMNTEAFF.